Below are 13 T cell receptor beta chains sequenced from a single sample in a study of PD-1 blockade in classical Hodgkin lymphoma. All patients relapsed after autologous stem cell transplantation, and brentuximab vedotin exposure varied. TCRdb keeps only in-frame clones here, not all; method: immunoSEQ multiplex PCR. The sample carries tens of thousands of clones, 80% to 90% recorded once. This specimen was peripheral blood mononuclear cells (PBMCs), taken at baseline. These receptor sequences come from a human donor with classical Hodgkin lymphoma.

In regard to this clone: At the DNA level, this CDR3 is encoded by other sequences in the same sample as well. The chain links TRBV27 to TRBJ2-7, with D maybe TRBD1 (6 bases). The CDR3 runs to 14 residues. Trimming took 2 bases from V and 3 from J, leaving 11 bases between them. CDR1 and CDR2 from the germline V gene are MNHEY and SMNVEV (reference sequence). CDR3 protein: CASSLVGGNYEQYF. CDR3 sequence (DNA): TGTGCCAGCAGTTTAGTTGGGGGCAACTACGAGCAGTACTTC.

A single count supports this clone. The chain has TRBV6-4 and TRBJ2-1; 10 bases are shared with TRBD2. CDR3 length equals 16 residues. Germline CDR1 is MRHNA and CDR2 is SNTAGT. The V segment lost 3 bases and the J segment 1 base; nucleotides outside the gene matches: 3. In DNA, the CDR3 is TGTGCCAGCAGTGAGCTAGCGGGGGCTTCCTACAATGAGCAGTTCTTC. This encodes CASSELAGASYNEQFF.

The chain links TRBV5-6 to TRBJ2-2, with D hard to call. CDR3 length: 12 residues. Trimming removed 4 bases from V and 7 bases from J, with 8 bases in between. The germline V gene has CDR1 SGHDT and CDR2 YYEEEE. CDR3: CASSEDGGELFF. The DNA for the CDR3 is TGTGCCAGCAGCGAGGACGGCGGGGAGCTGTTTTTT.

V usage is TRBV7-9 and J usage is TRBJ2-2; a possible D gene is TRBD2 (6 bases). The V gene's germline CDR1 is SEHNR and CDR2 FQNEAQ (reference sequence). This CDR3 region has 16 residues. V lost 5 bases to trimming and J lost 1 base, with 14 bases between them. The CDR3 reads CASSPRLGGNTGELFF. In DNA, the CDR3 is TGTGCCAGCAGCCCCCGACTAGGAGGGAACACCGGGGAGCTGTTTTTT.

A few counts support this clone. This chain's CDR3 is CASGFFVVDWSTDRPQHF. CDR3 coding DNA: TGTGCTAGTGGTTTTTTCGTGGTTGACTGGAGCACGGATCGGCCCCAGCATTTT. V usage is TRBV12-5 and J usage is TRBJ1-5; D call uncertain. V shed 3 bases and J shed 9 bases, with 27 bases lying between them. This CDR3 has 18 amino acids. Germline V gene lookup returns CDR1 LGHNT and CDR2 FRNRAP.

The V gene is TRBV7-6, the J gene TRBJ2-1, with 9 bases identical to TRBD1. This CDR3 comprises 14 residues. V was pared by 5 bases and J by 9 bases, with 8 bases of the junction left unmatched. Germline V gene data show CDR1 as SGHVS and CDR2 as FNYEAQ. Here the CDR3 reads CASSHMDRGREQFF. The CDR3, as DNA: TGTGCCAGCAGCCACATGGACAGGGGACGTGAGCAGTTCTTC. Looking up the rest from reference TRBV7-6 and TRBJ2-1 gives the full variable domain: GAGVSQSPRYKVTKRGQDVALRCDPISGHVSLYWYRQALGQGPEFLTYFNYEAQQDKSGLPNDRFSAERPEGSISTLTIQRTEQRDSAMYRCASSHMDRGREQFFGPGTRLTVL.

The V call is TRBV27, the J call TRBJ1-2, with 8 bases matching TRBD1. V was pared by 5 bases and J by 6 bases, with 8 bases of the junction left unmatched. The length of the CDR3 is 14 residues. Germline CDR1 reads MNHEY; CDR2 reads SMNVEV (reference sequence). CDR3 sequence reads: CASSAGQGYNGYTF. In nucleotides, the CDR3 is TGTGCCAGCAGTGCCGGACAGGGATATAATGGCTACACCTTC.

The chain couples TRBV7-9 to TRBJ1-5, with no clear D. The germline V and J ends were trimmed by 5 bases and 4 bases, with 12 bases remaining between them. The length of the CDR3 is 14 residues. The germline V gene encodes CDR1 SEHNR and CDR2 FQNEAQ (reference sequence). This CDR3 reads CASSVGSGNQPQHF. CDR3 nucleotides: TGTGCCAGCAGCGTAGGGTCAGGTAATCAGCCCCAGCATTTT.

The rearrangement links TRBV6-1 to TRBJ1-1; TRBD1 is a possible D gene (5 bases). V lost 0 bases and J 0 bases, leaving 8 bases between the germline ends. There are 15 residues in the CDR3. CDR1 MNHNS and CDR2 SASEGT come from the germline V gene. DNA of the CDR3: TGTGCCAGCAGTGAAGCGGACAAGATGAACACTGAAGCTTTCTTT. Protein sequence: CASSEADKMNTEAFF.

This clone is a singleton in its sample. The rearrangement joins TRBV2 to TRBJ2-7; 10 bases match TRBD2. CDR3 length: 14 amino acids. Germline CDR1 is SNHLY and CDR2 is FYNNEI. V trimming: 7 bases; J trimming: 3 bases; junction bases outside the gene matches: 6. This CDR3 reads CASNLAGERYEQYF. The CDR3, as DNA: TGTGCCAGCAACCTAGCGGGGGAACGCTACGAGCAGTACTTC.

This clone was observed a few times. This chain connects TRBV19 to TRBJ1-2; maybe TRBD1 (6 bases). The CDR3 has 13 residues. CDR1 is LNHDA and CDR2 is SQIVND in the germline V gene (reference sequence). V lost 7 bases and J 4 bases, leaving 13 bases between the germline ends. CDR3 nucleotides: TGTGCCAGTAAACCGACAGGACTCTATGGCTACACCTTC. Translated: CASKPTGLYGYTF.

This clone was seen only once. The chain combines TRBV2 with TRBJ2-7; D possibly corresponds to TRBD2 (6 bases). Trimming pared 3 bases from V and 2 bases from J, leaving 14 bases between. The CDR3 has 15 residues. Germline V gene lookup returns CDR1 SNHLY and CDR2 FYNNEI. This chain's CDR3 is CASSEEAPGAYEQYF. CDR3 DNA sequence: TGTGCCAGCAGTGAGGAGGCACCGGGAGCCTACGAGCAGTACTTC.

This chain joins TRBV6-1 and TRBJ1-6; D remains unclear. Per the germline V gene, CDR1 is MNHNS and CDR2 is SASEGT. Trimming stripped 10 bases from V and 4 bases from J, with 14 bases between. CDR3 length equals 14 residues. CDR3 DNA: TGTGCCACTTCAGCCGGACGGTATAATTCACCCCTCCACTTT. This codes for CATSAGRYNSPLHF.